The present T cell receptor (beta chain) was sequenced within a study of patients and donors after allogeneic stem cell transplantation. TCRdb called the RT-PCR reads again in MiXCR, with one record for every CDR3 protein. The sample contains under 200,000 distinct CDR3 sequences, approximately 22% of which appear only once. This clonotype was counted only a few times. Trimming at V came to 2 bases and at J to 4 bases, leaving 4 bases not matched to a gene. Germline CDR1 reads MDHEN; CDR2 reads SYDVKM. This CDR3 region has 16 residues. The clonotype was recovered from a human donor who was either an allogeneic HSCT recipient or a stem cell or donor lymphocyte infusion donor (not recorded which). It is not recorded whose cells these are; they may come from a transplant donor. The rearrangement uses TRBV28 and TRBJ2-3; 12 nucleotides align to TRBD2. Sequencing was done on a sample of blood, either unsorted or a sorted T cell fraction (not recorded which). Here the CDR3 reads CASSLRASGRADTQYF. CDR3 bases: TGTGCCAGCAGTTTACGCGCTAGCGGGAGGGCAGATACGCAGTATTTT.